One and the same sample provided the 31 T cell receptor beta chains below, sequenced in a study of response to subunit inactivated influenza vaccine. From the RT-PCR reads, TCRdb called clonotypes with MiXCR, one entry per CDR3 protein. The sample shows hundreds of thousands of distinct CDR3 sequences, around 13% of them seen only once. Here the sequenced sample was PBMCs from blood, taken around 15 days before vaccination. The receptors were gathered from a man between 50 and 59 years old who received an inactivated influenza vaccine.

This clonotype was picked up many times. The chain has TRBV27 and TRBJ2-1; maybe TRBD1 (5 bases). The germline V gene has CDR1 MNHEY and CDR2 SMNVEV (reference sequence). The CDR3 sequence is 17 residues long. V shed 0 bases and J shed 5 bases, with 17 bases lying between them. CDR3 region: CASSLSIPAGWHNEQFF. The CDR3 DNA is TGTGCCAGCAGTTTATCGATACCTGCAGGGTGGCACAATGAGCAGTTCTTC.

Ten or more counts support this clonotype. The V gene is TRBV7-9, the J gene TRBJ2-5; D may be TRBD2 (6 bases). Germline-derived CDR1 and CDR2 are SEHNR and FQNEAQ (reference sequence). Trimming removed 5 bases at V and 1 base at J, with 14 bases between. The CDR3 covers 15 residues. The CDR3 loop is CASSLSGTPQETQYF. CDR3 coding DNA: TGTGCCAGCAGCCTTAGCGGTACGCCCCAAGAGACCCAGTACTTC.

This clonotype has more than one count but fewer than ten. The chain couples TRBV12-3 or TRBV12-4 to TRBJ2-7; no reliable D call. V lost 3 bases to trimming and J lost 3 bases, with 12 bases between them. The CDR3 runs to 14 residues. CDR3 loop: CASSFGGVIYEQYF. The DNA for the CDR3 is TGTGCCAGCAGTTTTGGTGGAGTGATCTACGAGCAGTACTTC.

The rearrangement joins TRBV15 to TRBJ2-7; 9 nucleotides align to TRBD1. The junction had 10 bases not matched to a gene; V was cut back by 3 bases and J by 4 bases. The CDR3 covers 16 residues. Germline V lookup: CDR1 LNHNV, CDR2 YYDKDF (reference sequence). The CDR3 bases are TGTGCCACCAGCAGTATGGACCCGGGACAGGGTTACGAGCAGTACTTC. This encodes CATSSMDPGQGYEQYF.

In DNA, the CDR3 is TGTGCCAGCAGTTACTGGTTCCTAGCGGGAGAGGAAAACATTCAGTACTTC. Its translation: CASSYWFLAGEENIQYF. The rearrangement joins TRBV6-5 to TRBJ2-4; 10 bases map to TRBD2. In germline, CDR1 is MNHEY, CDR2 SVGAGI. This CDR3 has 17 amino acids. J was trimmed by 5 bases and V by 1 base; bases with no gene match: 8.

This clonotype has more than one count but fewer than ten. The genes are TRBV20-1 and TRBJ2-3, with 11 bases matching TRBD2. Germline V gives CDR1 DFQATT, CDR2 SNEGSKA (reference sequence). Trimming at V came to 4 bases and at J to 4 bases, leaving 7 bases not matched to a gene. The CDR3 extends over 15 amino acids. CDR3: CSATPSGRIADTQYF. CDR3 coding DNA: TGCAGTGCTACCCCTAGCGGGAGGATCGCAGATACGCAGTATTTT.

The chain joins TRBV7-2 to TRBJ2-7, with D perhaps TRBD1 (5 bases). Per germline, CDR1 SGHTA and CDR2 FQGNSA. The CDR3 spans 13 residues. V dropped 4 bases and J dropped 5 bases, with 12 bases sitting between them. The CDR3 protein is CASSSTVFHEQYF. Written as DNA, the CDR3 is TGTGCCAGCAGCTCGACAGTCTTCCACGAGCAGTACTTC.

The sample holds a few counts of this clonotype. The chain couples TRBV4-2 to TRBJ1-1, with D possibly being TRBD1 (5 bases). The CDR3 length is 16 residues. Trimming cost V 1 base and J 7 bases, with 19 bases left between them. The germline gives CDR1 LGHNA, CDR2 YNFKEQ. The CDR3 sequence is CASSQVLGGRLDEAFF. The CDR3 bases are TGTGCCAGCAGCCAAGTCCTGGGGGGGAGGCTCGATGAAGCTTTCTTT.

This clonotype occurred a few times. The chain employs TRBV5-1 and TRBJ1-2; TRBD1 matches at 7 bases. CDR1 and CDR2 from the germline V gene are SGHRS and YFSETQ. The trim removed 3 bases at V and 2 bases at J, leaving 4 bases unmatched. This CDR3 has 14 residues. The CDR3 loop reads CASSSPGQNYGYTF. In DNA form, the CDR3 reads TGCGCCAGCAGCTCGCCGGGACAGAACTATGGCTACACCTTC. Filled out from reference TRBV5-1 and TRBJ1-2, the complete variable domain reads KAGVTQTPRYLIKTRGQQVTLSCSPISGHRSVSWYQQTPGQGLQFLFEYFSETQRNKGNFPGRFSGRQFSNSRSEMNVSTLELGDSALYLCASSSPGQNYGYTFGSGTRLTVV.

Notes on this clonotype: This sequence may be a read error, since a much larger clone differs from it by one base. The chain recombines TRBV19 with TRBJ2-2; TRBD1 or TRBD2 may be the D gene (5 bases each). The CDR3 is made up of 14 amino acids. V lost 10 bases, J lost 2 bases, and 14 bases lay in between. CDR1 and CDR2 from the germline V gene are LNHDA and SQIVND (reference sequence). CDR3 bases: TGTGCCAACCGGAGGACACTTAACACCGGGGAGCTGTTTTTT. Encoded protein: CANRRTLNTGELFF.

The CDR3 region is CASSPMKSSYEQYF. The CDR3 bases are TGTGCCAGTAGTCCGATGAAAAGCTCCTACGAGCAGTACTTC. This rearrangement joins TRBV19 to TRBJ2-7; D is unclear. Germline V CDR1 and CDR2: LNHDA, SQIVND (reference sequence). The V and J ends lost 5 bases and 0 bases respectively, with 11 bases between them. The CDR3 contains 14 residues.

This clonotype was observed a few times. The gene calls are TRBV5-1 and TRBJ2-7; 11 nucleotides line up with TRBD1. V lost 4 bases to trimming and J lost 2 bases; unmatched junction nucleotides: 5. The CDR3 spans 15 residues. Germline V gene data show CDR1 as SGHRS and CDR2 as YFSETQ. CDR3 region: CASSATGQGAYEQYF. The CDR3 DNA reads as TGCGCCAGCAGCGCCACGGGACAGGGGGCCTACGAGCAGTACTTC.

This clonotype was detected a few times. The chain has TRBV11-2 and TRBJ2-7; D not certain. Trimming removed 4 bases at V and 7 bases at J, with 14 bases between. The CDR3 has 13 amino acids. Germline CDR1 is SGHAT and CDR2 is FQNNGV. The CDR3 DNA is TGTGCCAGCAGCTCAGATAGGATTGGGGAGCAGTACTTC. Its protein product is CASSSDRIGEQYF.

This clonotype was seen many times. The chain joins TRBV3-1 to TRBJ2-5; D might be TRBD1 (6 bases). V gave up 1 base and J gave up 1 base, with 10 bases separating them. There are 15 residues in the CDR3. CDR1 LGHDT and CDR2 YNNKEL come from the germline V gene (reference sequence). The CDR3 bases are TGTGCCAGCAGCCAAGGAGGGACAATCCAAGAGACCCAGTACTTC. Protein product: CASSQGGTIQETQYF.

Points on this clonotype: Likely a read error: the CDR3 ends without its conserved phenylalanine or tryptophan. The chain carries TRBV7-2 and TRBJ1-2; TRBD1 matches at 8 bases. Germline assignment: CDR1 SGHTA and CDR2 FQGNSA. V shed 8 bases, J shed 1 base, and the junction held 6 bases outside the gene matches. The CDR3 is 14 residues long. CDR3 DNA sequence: TGTGCCAGCGGGACTGGACAGGGTAACTATGGCTACACCCTC. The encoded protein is CASGTGQGNYGYTL.

The CDR3 region is CASSAGGPGNEQFF. CDR3 sequence (DNA): TGTGCCAGCAGCGCGGGAGGGCCCGGAAATGAGCAGTTCTTC. The V call is TRBV7-7, the J call TRBJ2-1; 9 nucleotides match TRBD2. The CDR3 has 14 residues. CDR1 is SSHAT, CDR2 FNYEAQ, per germline (reference sequence). J was trimmed by 7 bases and V by 5 bases; bases with no gene match: 6.

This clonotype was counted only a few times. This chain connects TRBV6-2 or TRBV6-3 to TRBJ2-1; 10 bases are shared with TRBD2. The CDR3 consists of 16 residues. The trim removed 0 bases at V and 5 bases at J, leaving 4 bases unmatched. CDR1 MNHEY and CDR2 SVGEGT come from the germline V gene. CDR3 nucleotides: TGTGCCAGCAGTTACTCAAGCGGGGGGGCCAACAATGAGCAGTTCTTC. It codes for CASSYSSGGANNEQFF.

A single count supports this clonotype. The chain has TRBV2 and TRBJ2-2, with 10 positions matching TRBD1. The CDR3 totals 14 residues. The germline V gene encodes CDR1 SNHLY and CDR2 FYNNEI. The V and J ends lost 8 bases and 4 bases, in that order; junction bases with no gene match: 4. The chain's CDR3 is CASGGQGITGELFF. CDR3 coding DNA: TGTGCCAGCGGGGGACAGGGGATCACCGGGGAGCTGTTTTTT. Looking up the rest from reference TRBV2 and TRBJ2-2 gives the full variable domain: EPEVTQTPSHQVTQMGQEVILRCVPISNHLYFYWYRQILGQKVEFLVSFYNNEISEKSEIFDDQFSVERPDGSNFTLKIRSTKLEDSAMYFCASGGQGITGELFFGEGSRLTVL.

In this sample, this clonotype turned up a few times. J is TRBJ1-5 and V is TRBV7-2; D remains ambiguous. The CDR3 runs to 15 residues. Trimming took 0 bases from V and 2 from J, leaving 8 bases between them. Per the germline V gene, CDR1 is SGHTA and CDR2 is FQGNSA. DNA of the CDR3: TGTGCCAGCAGCTTAGCTATGTATCGCAATCAGCCCCAGCATTTT. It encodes CASSLAMYRNQPQHF.

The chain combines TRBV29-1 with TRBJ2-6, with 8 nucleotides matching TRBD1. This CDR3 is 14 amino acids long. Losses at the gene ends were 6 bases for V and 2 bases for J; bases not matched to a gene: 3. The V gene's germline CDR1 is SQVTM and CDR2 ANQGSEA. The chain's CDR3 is CSVADRAGANVLTF. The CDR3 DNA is TGCAGCGTCGCGGACAGGGCTGGGGCCAACGTCCTGACTTTC.

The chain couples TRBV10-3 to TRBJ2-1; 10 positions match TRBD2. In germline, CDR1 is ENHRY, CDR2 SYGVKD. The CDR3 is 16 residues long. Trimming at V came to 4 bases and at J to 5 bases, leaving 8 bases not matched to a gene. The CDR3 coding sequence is TGTGCCATCAGTGGGGAACCGGGACTAGCGAACAATGAGCAGTTCTTC. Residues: CAISGEPGLANNEQFF.

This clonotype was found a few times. The CDR3 bases are TGTGCCAGCAGCGTAGGCCCAGCGGGGGACACCGGGGAGCTGTTTTTT. This sequence encodes CASSVGPAGDTGELFF. The chain combines TRBV9 with TRBJ2-2; 8 nucleotides line up with TRBD2. CDR3 length equals 16 residues. V gave up 0 bases and J gave up 3 bases; unmatched junction bases: 4. Germline V lookup: CDR1 SGDLS, CDR2 YYNGEE. The complete variable domain, with remaining parts taken from reference TRBV9 and TRBJ2-2, reads DSGVTQTPKHLITATGQRVTLRCSPRSGDLSVYWYQQSLDQGLQFLIQYYNGEERAKGNILERFSAQQFPDLHSELNLSSLELGDSALYFCASSVGPAGDTGELFFGEGSRLTVL.

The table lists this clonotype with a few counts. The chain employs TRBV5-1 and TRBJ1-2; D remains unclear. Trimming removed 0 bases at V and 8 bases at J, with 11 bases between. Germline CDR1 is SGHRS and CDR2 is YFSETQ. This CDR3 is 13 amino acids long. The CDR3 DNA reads TGCGCCAGCAGCTTGGCAGAGTTTGGGGGCTACACCTTC. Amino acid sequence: CASSLAEFGGYTF.

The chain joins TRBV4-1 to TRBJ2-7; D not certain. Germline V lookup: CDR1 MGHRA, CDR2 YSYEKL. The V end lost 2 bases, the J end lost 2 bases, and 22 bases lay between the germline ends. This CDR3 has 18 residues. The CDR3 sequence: CASSQLLPVAGQTYEQYF. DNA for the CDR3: TGCGCCAGCAGCCAACTCCTCCCGGTGGCAGGCCAAACCTACGAGCAGTACTTC.

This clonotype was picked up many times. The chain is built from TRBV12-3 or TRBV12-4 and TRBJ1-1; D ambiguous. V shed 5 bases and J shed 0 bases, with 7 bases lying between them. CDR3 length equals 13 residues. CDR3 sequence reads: CASSLLMNTEAFF. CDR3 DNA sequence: TGTGCCAGCAGTCTGCTGATGAACACTGAAGCTTTCTTT.

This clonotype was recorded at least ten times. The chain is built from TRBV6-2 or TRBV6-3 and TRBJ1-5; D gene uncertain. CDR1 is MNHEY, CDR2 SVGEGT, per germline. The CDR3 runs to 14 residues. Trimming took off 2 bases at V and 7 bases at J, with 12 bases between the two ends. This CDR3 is CASSYPPGSQPQHF. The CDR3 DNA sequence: TGTGCCAGCAGTTACCCCCCGGGCTCACAGCCCCAGCATTTT.

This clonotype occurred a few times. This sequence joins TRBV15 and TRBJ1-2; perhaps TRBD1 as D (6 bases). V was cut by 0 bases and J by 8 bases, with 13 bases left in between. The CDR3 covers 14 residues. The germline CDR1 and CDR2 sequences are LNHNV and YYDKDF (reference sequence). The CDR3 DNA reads TGTGCCACCAGCAGAGACACAGGGTCGGGAGGCTACACCTTC. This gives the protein CATSRDTGSGGYTF.

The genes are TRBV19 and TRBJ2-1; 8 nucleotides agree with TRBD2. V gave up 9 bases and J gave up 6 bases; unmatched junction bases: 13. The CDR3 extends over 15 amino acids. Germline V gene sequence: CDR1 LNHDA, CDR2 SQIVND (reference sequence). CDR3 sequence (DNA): TGTGCCAGCCAATACTTAGCGGGAACCTGCAATGAGCAGTTCTTC. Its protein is CASQYLAGTCNEQFF.

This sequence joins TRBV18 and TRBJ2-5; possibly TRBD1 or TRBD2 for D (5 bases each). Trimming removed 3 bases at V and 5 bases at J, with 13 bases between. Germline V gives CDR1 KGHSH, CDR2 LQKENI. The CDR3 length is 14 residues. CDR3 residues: CASSPGTNRETQYF. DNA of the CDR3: TGTGCCAGCTCACCGGGGACGAATCGGGAGACCCAGTACTTC.

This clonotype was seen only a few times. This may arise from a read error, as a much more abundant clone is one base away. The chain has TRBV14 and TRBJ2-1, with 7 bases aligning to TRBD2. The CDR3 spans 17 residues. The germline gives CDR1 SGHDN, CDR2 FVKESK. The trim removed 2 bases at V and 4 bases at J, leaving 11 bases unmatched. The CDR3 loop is CASSQMGGTGGYNEQFF. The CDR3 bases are TGTGCCAGCAGCCAAATGGGAGGGACTGGCGGGTACAATGAGCAGTTCTTC.

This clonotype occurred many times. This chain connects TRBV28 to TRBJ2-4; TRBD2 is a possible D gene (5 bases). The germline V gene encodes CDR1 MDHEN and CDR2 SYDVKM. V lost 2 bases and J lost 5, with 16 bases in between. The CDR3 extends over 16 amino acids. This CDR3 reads CASSLAGLGEENIQYF. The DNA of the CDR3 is TGTGCCAGCAGTTTAGCCGGACTGGGAGAGGAAAACATTCAGTACTTC.